The rows below give T cell receptor beta chains drawn from one sample of a study of T cell responses to AZD1222 COVID-19 vaccine. Clones were sequenced by immunoSEQ multiplex PCR, and TCRdb holds only the in-frame ones, with some missing. The sample contains fewer than 120,000 clones, over 90% of which appear only once. The sample here was peripheral blood, taken 28 days after the second AZD1222 dose. The receptors shown here come from an adult who received the AZD1222 COVID-19 vaccine. Each CDR3 is given with its conserved first and last residue. A D gene is named only where the DNA matches it firmly. Expanded clones are given a class, and other clones once, few, many or no size at all.

j_call d_call clone_size v_call cdr3_nt cdr3_aa
TRBJ1-1 NA NA TRBV7-8 TGTGCCAGCAGCTTAGGGGGAACGGGACTTCTAATGAACACTGAAGCTTTCTTT CASSLGGTGLLMNTEAFF
TRBJ1-1 NA few TRBV6-5 TGTGCCAGCAGTCCCACAGAACCCACTGAAGCTTTCTTT CASSPTEPTEAFF
TRBJ1-1 NA NA TRBV28 TGTGCCAGCAGTTCCGGAGGGGGTACTGAAGCTTTCTTT CASSSGGGTEAFF
TRBJ1-2 NA NA TRBV10-2 TGCGCCAGCAGTGATGTAGGGTTATACTATGGCTACACCTTC CASSDVGLYYGYTF
TRBJ1-2 TRBD1 NA TRBV19 TGTGCCAGTAGTGCGGACAGGGGCGGGTACTATGGCTACACCTTC CASSADRGGYYGYTF
TRBJ1-2 NA NA TRBV2 TGTGCCAGCAGTGAGGGAGACACGGCCTATGGCTACACCTTC CASSEGDTAYGYTF
TRBJ1-2 NA NA TRBV4-1 TGCGCCAGCAGCCAAGCCCCACGGAGGGTTGACGGCTACACCTTC CASSQAPRRVDGYTF
TRBJ2-3 TRBD2 NA TRBV4-1 TGCGCCAGCAGCCTTTCTGACGGGAGGCTCACAGATACGCAGTATTTT CASSLSDGRLTDTQYF
TRBJ1-1 NA once TRBV30 TGTGCCTGGTCCCGGACCCAGAACACTGAAGCTTTCTTT CAWSRTQNTEAFF
TRBJ2-7 TRBD1 few TRBV10-3 TGTGCCATCAGTGCTCCGGGACAGGGGGTGCGCGAGCAGTACTTC CAISAPGQGVREQYF
TRBJ2-2 NA NA TRBV21-1 TGTGCCAGCAGCGCCCTCGGAGGGGGCGTCGGCACCGGGGAGCTGTTTTTT CASSALGGGVGTGELFF
TRBJ2-7 NA NA TRBV4-1 TGCGCCAGCAGCATACAGGCCGGGACTGAGGCCTACGAGCAGTACTTC CASSIQAGTEAYEQYF
TRBJ1-5 NA NA TRBV19 TGTGCCAGTAGTACCATACTTTTCCTCGACAGTAATAGCAATCAGCCCCAGCATTTT CASSTILFLDSNSNQPQHF
TRBJ2-2 NA once TRBV28 TGTGCCAGCACACCCGTTGGGACTGCTACCGGGGAGCTGTTTTTT CASTPVGTATGELFF
TRBJ1-3 TRBD1 NA TRBV7-9 TGTGCCAGCAGCAACCCGACAGGGACTGGAAACACCATATATTTT CASSNPTGTGNTIYF
TRBJ2-7 NA NA TRBV6-5 TGTGCCAGCAGCCCAGTAGTCCGGCAGATCTACGAGCAGTACTTC CASSPVVRQIYEQYF
TRBJ1-2 NA once TRBV7-2 TGTGCCAGCAGCCAGTCAGGGTATGGCTACACCTTC CASSQSGYGYTF
TRBJ2-7 NA NA TRBV30 TGTGCCTGGAAACACACCGGGTCCAACTACGAGCAGTACTTC CAWKHTGSNYEQYF
TRBJ1-4 NA NA TRBV5-1 TGCGCCAGCAGCACATACTTGACAGGCGAAAAACTGTTTTTT CASSTYLTGEKLFF
TRBJ1-4 NA NA TRBV6-5 TGTGCCAGCAGCCTACAGGGAACTAATGAAAAACTGTTTTTT CASSLQGTNEKLFF
TRBJ2-1 TRBD2 few TRBV19 TGTGCCACTCCTGGGGCGGGAGCAATCAATGAGCAGTTCTTC CATPGAGAINEQFF
TRBJ1-2 TRBD1 NA TRBV18 TGTGCCAGCTCACCACCCGGGACAGGGAACTATGGCTACACCTTC CASSPPGTGNYGYTF
TRBJ1-1 TRBD1 NA TRBV5-4 TGTGCCAGCAGCTTGGCACCACAGGGGACTGAAGCTTTCTTT CASSLAPQGTEAFF
TRBJ1-5 NA NA TRBV5-5 TGTGCCAGCAGCCCGTTTGAGGGCGGGAATCAGCCCCAGCATTTT CASSPFEGGNQPQHF
TRBJ2-7 TRBD1 once TRBV4-1 TGCGCCAGCAGCCCTACCGGACAGGGGGCTTACGAGCAGTACTTC CASSPTGQGAYEQYF
TRBJ2-6 NA NA TRBV5-1 TGCGCCAGCAGCGCCGGACTGATCTCTGGGGCCAACGTCCTGACTTTC CASSAGLISGANVLTF
TRBJ1-6 NA NA TRBV11-2 TGTGCCAGCAGCTTGGACAGCTCCTATAATTCACCCCTCCACTTT CASSLDSSYNSPLHF
TRBJ2-1 NA NA TRBV7-8 TGTGCCAGCAGCTCAGGGAGCGGAGATGAGCAGTTCTTC CASSSGSGDEQFF
TRBJ1-1 TRBD1 NA TRBV7-2 TGTGCCAGCAGCTTCGCGACAGGGGTTGGGACTGAAGCTTTCTTT CASSFATGVGTEAFF
TRBJ1-2 NA NA TRBV27 TGTGCCAGCAGTTTAAAAAAGGGCTATGGCTACACCTTC CASSLKKGYGYTF
TRBJ1-3 NA NA TRBV10-3 TGTGCCATCAGACCCCCAGGGATACTCTCTGGAAACACCATATATTTT CAIRPPGILSGNTIYF
TRBJ1-2 NA NA TRBV29-1 TGCAGCGTTGGGAGGACAGAAATCGACTATGGCTACACCTTC CSVGRTEIDYGYTF
TRBJ1-1 TRBD1 NA TRBV2 TGTGCCAGCAGTTCAGGGGGCAGCGACACTGAAGCTTTCTTT CASSSGGSDTEAFF
TRBJ1-1 NA NA TRBV19 TGTGCCAGTAGTATTGTAACCGGACGGGGCCCCATGAACACTGAAGCTTTCTTT CASSIVTGRGPMNTEAFF
TRBJ2-3 NA NA TRBV5-4 TGTGCCAGCAGCTTGTCCGGCCCAGATACGCAGTATTTT CASSLSGPDTQYF
TRBJ1-2 NA NA TRBV5-1 TGCGCCAGCAGCCCCGGGCTATTGGGGGACTATGGCTACACCTTC CASSPGLLGDYGYTF
TRBJ1-1 NA NA TRBV3-1/TRBV3-2 TGTGCCAGCAGCCGGGTCCCGAGGGCTGAAGCTTTCTTT CASSRVPRAEAFF
TRBJ1-5 TRBD1 NA TRBV6-1 TGTGCCAGCAGTGAGATTCCCGGGACAGTCGTTCAGCCCCAGCATTTT CASSEIPGTVVQPQHF
TRBJ2-7 TRBD2 NA TRBV3-1/TRBV3-2 TGTGCCAGCAGCCAACGCGGGACTAGCCGGGCCCGGGACTTC CASSQRGTSRARDF
TRBJ2-7 NA NA TRBV9 TGTGCCAGCAAGGGGGGGTCGGACGAGCAGTACTTC CASKGGSDEQYF
TRBJ1-1 NA NA TRBV11-2 TGTGCCAGCAGCTTGATTACAGGATGGACTGAAGCTTTCTTT CASSLITGWTEAFF
TRBJ2-3 NA NA TRBV5-1 TGCGCCAGCACAGGGGTGGTTGGTTCGGGATACACAGATACGCAGTATTTT CASTGVVGSGYTDTQYF
TRBJ2-7 NA NA TRBV7-9 TGTGCCAGCAGCTTATTTGAATTTCCTCCCTACGAGCAGTACTTC CASSLFEFPPYEQYF
TRBJ1-2 NA NA TRBV9 TGTGCCAGCAGCCCAGATGATGGAGCCTGGGGCTACACCTTC CASSPDDGAWGYTF
TRBJ1-2 TRBD1 once TRBV5-1 TGCGCCAGCAGCTTCGGGACAGGGGGCCCGATCCTCGGATATGGCTACACCTTC CASSFGTGGPILGYGYTF
TRBJ1-1 NA NA TRBV6-5 TGTGCCAGCAGTTACTTTCCGAACACTGAAGCTTTCTTT CASSYFPNTEAFF
TRBJ1-2 NA NA TRBV19 TGTGCCAGTAGTATTTTCTTATGGTTTAGGGACTATGGCTACACCTTC CASSIFLWFRDYGYTF
TRBJ1-1 TRBD1 NA TRBV12-3/TRBV12-4 TGTGCCAGCACCATAACAGGGGTTGAAGCTTTCTTT CASTITGVEAFF
TRBJ1-1 NA NA TRBV3-1/TRBV3-2 TGTGCCAGCAGCCAAGGATTAGGGCTGAACACTGAAGCTTTCTTT CASSQGLGLNTEAFF
TRBJ1-2 TRBD1 NA TRBV6-1 TGTGCCAGCAGTGAAAGCACAGGGGGCTACGGCGGCTACACCTTC CASSESTGGYGGYTF
TRBJ2-7 TRBD2 once TRBV28 TGTGCCAGCAGTTCACTAGCGGGAGTCATCTCCTACGAGCAGTACTTC CASSSLAGVISYEQYF
TRBJ2-5 NA NA TRBV6-5 TGTGCCAGCAGTTACCTCAGGGCGGGGGAGACCCAGTACTTC CASSYLRAGETQYF
TRBJ1-1 NA NA TRBV6-5 TGTGCCAGCAGTTACTCCCCGCGACGTTCGGTGGCTTTCTTT CASSYSPRRSVAFF